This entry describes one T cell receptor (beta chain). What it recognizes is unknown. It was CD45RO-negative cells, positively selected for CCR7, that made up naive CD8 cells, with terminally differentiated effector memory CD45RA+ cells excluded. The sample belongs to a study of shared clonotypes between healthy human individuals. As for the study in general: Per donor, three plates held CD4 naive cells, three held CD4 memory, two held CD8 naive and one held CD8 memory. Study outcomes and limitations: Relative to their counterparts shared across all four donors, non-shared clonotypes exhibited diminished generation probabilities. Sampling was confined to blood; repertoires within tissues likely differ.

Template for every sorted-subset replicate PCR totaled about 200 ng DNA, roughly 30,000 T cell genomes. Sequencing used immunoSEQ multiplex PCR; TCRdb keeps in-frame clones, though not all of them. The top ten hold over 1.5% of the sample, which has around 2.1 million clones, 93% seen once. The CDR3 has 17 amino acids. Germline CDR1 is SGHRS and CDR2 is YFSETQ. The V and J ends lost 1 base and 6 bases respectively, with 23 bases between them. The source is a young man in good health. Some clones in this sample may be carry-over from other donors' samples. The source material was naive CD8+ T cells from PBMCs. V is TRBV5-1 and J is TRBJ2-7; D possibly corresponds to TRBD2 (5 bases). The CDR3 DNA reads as TGCGCCAGCAGCTTGAACCCCTTCAGATTGGACTCCAGCGAGCAGTACTTC. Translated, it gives CASSLNPFRLDSSEQYF.